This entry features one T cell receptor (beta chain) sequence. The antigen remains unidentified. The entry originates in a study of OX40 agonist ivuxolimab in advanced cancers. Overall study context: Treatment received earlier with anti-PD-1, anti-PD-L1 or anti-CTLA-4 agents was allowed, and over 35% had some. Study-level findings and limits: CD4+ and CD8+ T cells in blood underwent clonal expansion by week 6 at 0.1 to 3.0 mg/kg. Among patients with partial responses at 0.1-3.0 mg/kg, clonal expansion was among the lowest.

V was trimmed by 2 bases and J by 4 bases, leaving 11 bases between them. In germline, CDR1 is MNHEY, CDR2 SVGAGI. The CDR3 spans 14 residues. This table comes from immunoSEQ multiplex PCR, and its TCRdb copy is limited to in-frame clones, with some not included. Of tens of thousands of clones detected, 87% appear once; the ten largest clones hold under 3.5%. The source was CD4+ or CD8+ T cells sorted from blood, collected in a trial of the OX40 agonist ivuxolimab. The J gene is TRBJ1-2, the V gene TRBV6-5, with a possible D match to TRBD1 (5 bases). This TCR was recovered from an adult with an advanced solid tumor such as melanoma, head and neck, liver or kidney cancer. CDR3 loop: CASSYDRSSYGYTF. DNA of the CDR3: TGTGCCAGCAGTTACGACAGATCTAGCTATGGCTACACCTTC.